This T cell receptor (beta chain) appears in the sequencing data of a study of blood T cell repertoires in COVID-19. Study information: Spain, Italy and the United States supplied samples that represented acute and convalescent COVID-19. Sample material is recorded as cDNA or gDNA derived from T cells, B-cell-depleted T cells, or PBMCs.

CDR1 is LGHNT and CDR2 is FRNRAP in the germline V gene. The CDR3 is made up of 16 amino acids. V was pared by 1 base and J by 0 bases, with 9 bases between. TCRdb's copy holds only in-frame clones and misses some; the assay was immunoSEQ multiplex PCR. The sample includes roughly 410,000 clones, around 87% of them seen just once. In its sample, this clone was seen a few times. The specimen sequenced was peripheral blood. The genes are TRBV12-5 and TRBJ2-2, with a weak D call TRBD2 (6 bases). The source of this sequence is a woman aged 55 to 70 with COVID-19, enrolled during active disease. CDR3 residues: CASGLGASANTGELFF. The CDR3 coding sequence is TGTGCTAGTGGTTTGGGAGCTAGCGCGAACACCGGGGAGCTGTTTTTT.